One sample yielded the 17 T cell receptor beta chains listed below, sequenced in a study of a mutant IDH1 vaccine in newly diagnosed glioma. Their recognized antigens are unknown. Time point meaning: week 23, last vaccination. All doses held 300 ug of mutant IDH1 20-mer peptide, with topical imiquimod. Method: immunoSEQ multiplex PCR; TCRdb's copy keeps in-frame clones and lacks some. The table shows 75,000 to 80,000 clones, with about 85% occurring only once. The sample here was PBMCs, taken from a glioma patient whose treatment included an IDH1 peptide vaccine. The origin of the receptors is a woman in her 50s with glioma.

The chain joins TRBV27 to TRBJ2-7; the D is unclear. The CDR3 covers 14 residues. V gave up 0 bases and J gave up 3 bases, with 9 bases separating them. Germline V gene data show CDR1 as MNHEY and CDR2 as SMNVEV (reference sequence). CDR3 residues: CASSLSSGGYEQYF. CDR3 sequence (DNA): TGTGCCAGCAGTTTATCGTCGGGCGGCTACGAGCAGTACTTC.

CDR3 in amino acids: CASSQEAGGLSYNEQFF. CDR3 in DNA: TGTGCCAGCAGCCAAGAAGCGGGAGGTCTCTCCTACAATGAGCAGTTCTTC. The genes are TRBV4-2 and TRBJ2-1; 9 bases are shared with TRBD2. The germline V gene has CDR1 LGHNA and CDR2 YNFKEQ. The CDR3 runs 17 residues. The V gene end was trimmed by 0 bases and the J gene end by 0 bases; junction bases not matched to a gene: 3.

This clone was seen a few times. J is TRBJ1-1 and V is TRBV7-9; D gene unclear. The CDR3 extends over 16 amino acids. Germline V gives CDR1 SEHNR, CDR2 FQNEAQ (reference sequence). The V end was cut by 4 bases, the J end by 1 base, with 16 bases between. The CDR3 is CASSSNPSSSNTEAFF. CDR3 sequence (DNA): TGTGCCAGCAGCTCCAACCCCAGCAGTTCGAACACTGAAGCTTTCTTT.

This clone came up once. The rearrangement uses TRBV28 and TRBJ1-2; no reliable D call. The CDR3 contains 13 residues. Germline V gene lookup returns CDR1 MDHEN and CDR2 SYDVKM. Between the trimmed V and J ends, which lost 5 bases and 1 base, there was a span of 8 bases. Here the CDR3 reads CASSEHLNYGYTF. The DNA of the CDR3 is TGTGCCAGCAGTGAACACCTTAACTATGGCTACACCTTC.

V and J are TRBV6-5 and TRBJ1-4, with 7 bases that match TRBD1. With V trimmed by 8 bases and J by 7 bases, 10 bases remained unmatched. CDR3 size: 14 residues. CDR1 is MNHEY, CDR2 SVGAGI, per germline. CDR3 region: CASQPGDRGEKLFF. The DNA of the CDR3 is TGTGCCAGCCAACCTGGGGACAGAGGTGAAAAACTGTTTTTT.

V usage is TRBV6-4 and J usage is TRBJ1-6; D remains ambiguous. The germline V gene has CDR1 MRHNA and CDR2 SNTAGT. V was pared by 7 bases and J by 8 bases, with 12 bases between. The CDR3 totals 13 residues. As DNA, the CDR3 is TGTGCCAGCAAGCGAGACACCGATTCACCCCTCCACTTT. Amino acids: CASKRDTDSPLHF.

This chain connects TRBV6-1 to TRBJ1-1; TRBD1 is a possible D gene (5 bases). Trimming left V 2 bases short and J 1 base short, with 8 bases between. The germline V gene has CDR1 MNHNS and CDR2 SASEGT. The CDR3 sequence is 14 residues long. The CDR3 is CASSESGGNTEAFF. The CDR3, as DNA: TGTGCCAGCAGTGAATCCGGGGGGAACACTGAAGCTTTCTTT.

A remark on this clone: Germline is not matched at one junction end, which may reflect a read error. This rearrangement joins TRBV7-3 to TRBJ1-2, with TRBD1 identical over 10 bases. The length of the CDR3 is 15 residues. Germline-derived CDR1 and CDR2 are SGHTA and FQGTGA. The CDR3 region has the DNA TGTGCCAACAGCTACGGGACAGGGGCAATCTATGGCTACACCTTC. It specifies CANSYGTGAIYGYTF.

CDR3: CASKTGPYYGYTF. The CDR3 nucleotides read TGCGCCAGTAAGACAGGCCCGTACTATGGCTACACCTTC. The chain employs TRBV5-1 and TRBJ1-2; possibly TRBD1 for D (6 bases). From germline, CDR1 is SGHRS and CDR2 YFSETQ. The CDR3 runs to 13 residues. The V end lost 8 bases, the J end lost 3 bases, and 14 bases lay between the germline ends.

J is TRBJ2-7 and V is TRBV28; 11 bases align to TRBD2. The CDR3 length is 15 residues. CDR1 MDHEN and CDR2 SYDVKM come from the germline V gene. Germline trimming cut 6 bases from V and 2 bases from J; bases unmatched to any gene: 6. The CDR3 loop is CASSIGTSGAYEQYF. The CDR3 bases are TGTGCCAGCAGCATCGGGACTAGCGGAGCCTACGAGCAGTACTTC.

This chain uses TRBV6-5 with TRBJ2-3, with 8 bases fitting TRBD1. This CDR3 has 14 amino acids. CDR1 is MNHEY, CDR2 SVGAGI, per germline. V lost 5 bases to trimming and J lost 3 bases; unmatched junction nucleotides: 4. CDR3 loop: CASSTDRETDTQYF. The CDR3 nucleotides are TGTGCCAGCAGTACGGACAGGGAGACAGATACGCAGTATTTT.

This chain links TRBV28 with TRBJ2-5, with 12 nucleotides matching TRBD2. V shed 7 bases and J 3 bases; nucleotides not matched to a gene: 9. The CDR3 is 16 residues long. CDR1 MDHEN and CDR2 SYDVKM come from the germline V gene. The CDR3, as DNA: TGTGCCAGCAACTCCATCGGACTAGCGGGAAAAGAGACCCAGTACTTC. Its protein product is CASNSIGLAGKETQYF.

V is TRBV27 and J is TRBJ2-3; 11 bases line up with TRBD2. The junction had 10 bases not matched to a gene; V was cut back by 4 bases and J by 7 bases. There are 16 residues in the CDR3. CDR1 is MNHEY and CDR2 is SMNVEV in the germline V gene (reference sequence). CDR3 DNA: TGTGCCAGCAGTTCAGCGACTAGCGGGAAATCTTATACGCAGTATTTT. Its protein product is CASSSATSGKSYTQYF.

CDR3 bases: TGTGCCAGCACTGGCCAGGGGGTCTATGGCTACACCTTC. Protein sequence: CASTGQGVYGYTF. The V gene is TRBV6-1, the J gene TRBJ1-2, with 7 bases identical to TRBD1. Germline CDR1 MNHNS, CDR2 SASEGT. The CDR3 loop spans 13 amino acids. The junction had 6 bases not matched to a gene; V was cut back by 7 bases and J by 4 bases.

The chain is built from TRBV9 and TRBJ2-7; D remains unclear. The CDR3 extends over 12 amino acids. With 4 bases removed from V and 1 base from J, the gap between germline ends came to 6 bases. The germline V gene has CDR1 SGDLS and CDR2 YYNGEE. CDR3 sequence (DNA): TGTGCCAGCAGCAACAAATCCTACGAGCAGTACTTC. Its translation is CASSNKSYEQYF.

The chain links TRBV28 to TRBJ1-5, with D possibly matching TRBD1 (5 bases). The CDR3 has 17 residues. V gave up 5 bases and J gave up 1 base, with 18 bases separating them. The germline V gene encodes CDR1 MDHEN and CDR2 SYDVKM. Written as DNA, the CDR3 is TGTGCCAGCAGTACATTCCGGGAGGGGATAAGCAATCAGCCCCAGCATTTT. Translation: CASSTFREGISNQPQHF.

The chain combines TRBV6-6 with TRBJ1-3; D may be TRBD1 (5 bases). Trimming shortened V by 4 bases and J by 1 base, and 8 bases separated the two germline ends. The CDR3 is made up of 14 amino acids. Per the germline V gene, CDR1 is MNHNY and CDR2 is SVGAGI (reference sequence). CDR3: CASSWGGSGNTIYF. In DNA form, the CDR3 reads TGTGCCAGCAGTTGGGGGGGATCTGGAAACACCATATATTTT.